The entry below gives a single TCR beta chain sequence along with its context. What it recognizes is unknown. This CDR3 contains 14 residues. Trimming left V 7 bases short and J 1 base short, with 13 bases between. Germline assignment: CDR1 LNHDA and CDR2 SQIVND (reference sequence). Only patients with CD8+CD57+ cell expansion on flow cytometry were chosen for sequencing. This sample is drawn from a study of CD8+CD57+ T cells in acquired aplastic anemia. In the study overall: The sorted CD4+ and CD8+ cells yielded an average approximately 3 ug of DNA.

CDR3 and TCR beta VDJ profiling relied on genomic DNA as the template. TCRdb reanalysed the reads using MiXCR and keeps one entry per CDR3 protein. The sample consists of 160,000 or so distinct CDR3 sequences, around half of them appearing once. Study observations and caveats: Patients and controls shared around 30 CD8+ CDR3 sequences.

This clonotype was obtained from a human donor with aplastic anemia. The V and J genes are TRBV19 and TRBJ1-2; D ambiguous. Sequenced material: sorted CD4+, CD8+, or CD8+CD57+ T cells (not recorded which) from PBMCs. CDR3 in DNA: TGTGCCAGTATCAACACCGCGAATAACTATGGCTACACCTTC. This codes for CASINTANNYGYTF. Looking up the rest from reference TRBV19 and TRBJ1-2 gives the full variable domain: DGGITQSPKYLFRKEGQNVTLSCEQNLNHDAMYWYRQDPGQGLRLIYYSQIVNDFQKGDIAEGYSVSREKKESFPLTVTSAQKNPTAFYLCASINTANNYGYTFGSGTRLTVV.